These 3 T cell receptor beta chains originate from one sample sequenced in a study of response to subunit inactivated influenza vaccine. TCRdb processed the RT-PCR reads anew with MiXCR; each CDR3 protein has one entry. Of almost 250,000 distinct CDR3 sequences detected, more than 9% appear once; the ten largest clones hold over 6.5%. The source material was non-naive T cells sorted from PBMCs, sampled around two weeks before vaccination. The receptors here all came from a man in his forties or fifties who received an inactivated influenza vaccine.

This clonotype was picked up a small number of times. The chain's CDR3 is CASSISGGKGTEAFF. In DNA form, the CDR3 reads TGTGCCAGTAGTATTAGCGGGGGCAAAGGCACTGAAGCTTTCTTT. The chain recombines TRBV19 with TRBJ1-1, with D perhaps matching TRBD1 (6 bases). Trimming shortened V by 3 bases and J by 4 bases, and 15 bases separated the two germline ends. CDR1 is LNHDA and CDR2 is SQIVND in the germline V gene (reference sequence). The CDR3 sequence is 15 residues long.

V usage is TRBV20-1 and J usage is TRBJ2-5, with 10 bases identical to TRBD2. There are 16 residues in the CDR3. Germline V CDR1 and CDR2: DFQATT, SNEGSKA (reference sequence). V gave up 5 bases and J gave up 5 bases; unmatched junction bases: 14. The CDR3 DNA follows: TGCAGTGCTGCTGGCCGAAGCGGGAGGGCTCTGGAGACCCAGTACTTC. Translating gives CSAAGRSGRALETQYF.

This rearrangement joins TRBV5-1 to TRBJ2-7; D unclear. Trimming stripped 1 base from V and 0 bases from J, with 5 bases between. Germline CDR1 SGHRS, CDR2 YFSETQ. The CDR3 consists of 13 residues. The chain's CDR3 is CASSLTDSYEQYF. In nucleotides, the CDR3 is TGCGCCAGCAGCTTGACGGACTCCTACGAGCAGTACTTC.